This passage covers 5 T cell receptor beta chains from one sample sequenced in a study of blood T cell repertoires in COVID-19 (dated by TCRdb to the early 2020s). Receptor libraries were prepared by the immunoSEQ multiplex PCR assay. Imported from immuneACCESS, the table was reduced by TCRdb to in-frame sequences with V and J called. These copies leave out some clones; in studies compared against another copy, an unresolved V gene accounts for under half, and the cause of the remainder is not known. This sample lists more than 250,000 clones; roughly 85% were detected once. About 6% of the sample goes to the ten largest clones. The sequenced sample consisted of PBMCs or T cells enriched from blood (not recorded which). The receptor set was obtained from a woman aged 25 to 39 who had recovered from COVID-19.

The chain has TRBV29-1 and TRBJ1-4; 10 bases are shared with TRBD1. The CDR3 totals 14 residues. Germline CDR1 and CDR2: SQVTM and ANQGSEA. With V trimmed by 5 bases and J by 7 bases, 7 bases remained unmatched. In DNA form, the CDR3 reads TGCAGCGTTCTCCAGACAGGGGGCGGTGAAAAACTGTTTTTT. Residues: CSVLQTGGGEKLFF.

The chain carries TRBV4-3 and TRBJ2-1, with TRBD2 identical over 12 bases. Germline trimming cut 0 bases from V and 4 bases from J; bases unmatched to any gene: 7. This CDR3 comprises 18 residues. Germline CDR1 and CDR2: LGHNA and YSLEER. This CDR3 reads CASSQEAGLAGRYNEQFF. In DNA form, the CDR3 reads TGCGCCAGCAGCCAAGAGGCCGGACTAGCGGGGCGATACAATGAGCAGTTCTTC.

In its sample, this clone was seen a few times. The DNA for the CDR3 is TGTGCCAGCAGTTTAACAGGGGGCTATGGCTACACCTTC. Translation: CASSLTGGYGYTF. The rearrangement links TRBV27 to TRBJ1-2; 8 bases are a match to TRBD1. Germline trimming cut 2 bases from V and 4 bases from J; bases unmatched to any gene: 0. This CDR3 region has 13 residues. CDR1 is MNHEY and CDR2 is SMNVEV in the germline V gene (reference sequence).

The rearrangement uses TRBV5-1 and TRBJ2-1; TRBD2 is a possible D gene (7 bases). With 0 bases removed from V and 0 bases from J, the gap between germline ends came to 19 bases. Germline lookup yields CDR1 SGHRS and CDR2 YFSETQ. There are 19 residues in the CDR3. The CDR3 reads CASSLAGAGVFDSYNEQFF. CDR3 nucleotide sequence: TGCGCCAGCAGCTTGGCGGGGGCGGGGGTCTTCGACTCCTACAATGAGCAGTTCTTC.

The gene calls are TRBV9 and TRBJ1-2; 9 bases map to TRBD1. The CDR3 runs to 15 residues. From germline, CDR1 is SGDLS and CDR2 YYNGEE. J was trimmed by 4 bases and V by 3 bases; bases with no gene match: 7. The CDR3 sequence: CASSEIDRGGYGYTF. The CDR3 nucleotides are TGTGCCAGCAGCGAAATCGACAGGGGGGGCTATGGCTACACCTTC.